This T cell receptor beta chain was recorded in a study of Graves' ophthalmopathy and Graves' hyperthyroidism. This clonotype has a count of ten or more. What it recognizes is unknown. CDR3 regions of TCR beta were amplified from RNA transcripts. HTBI primers primed a first-round RT-PCR, and a second-round multiplex PCR followed. TCRdb independently ran MiXCR on the multiplex PCR reads; one entry per CDR3 protein. Here the sample spans roughly 400,000 distinct CDR3 sequences, around 20% being singletons. Study-wide results and limits: Ophthalmopathy versus stable hyperthyroidism: 13-signature model gave around 90% sensitivity, 65% to 82% specificity.

V trimming: 5 bases; J trimming: 8 bases; junction bases outside the gene matches: 3. This CDR3 contains 12 residues. Germline CDR1 reads MNHEY; CDR2 reads SVGEGT. The authors isolated PBMCs from about 10 ml of fresh peripheral blood. This receptor was taken from a woman aged 18 to 35 with Graves' ophthalmopathy. This rearrangement joins TRBV6-2 or TRBV6-3 to TRBJ1-3, with 7 nucleotides matching TRBD1. Sample: peripheral blood. CDR3 amino acids: CASSLQGDTIYF. The CDR3 region has the DNA TGTGCCAGCAGTCTCCAGGGGGACACCATATATTTT.